This is a list of T cell receptor beta chains from one sample in a study of technical replicates of blood from several donors. Using immunoSEQ multiplex PCR, the repertoire was profiled, and TCRdb retains in-frame clones only, with some absent. The sample consists of 100,000 or so clones, about 96% of them appearing once. The sample comprised T cells isolated from PBMCs. These receptors came from a human donor in good health. Each CDR3 is given with its conserved first and last residue. D genes are given only for firm matches.

cdr3_aa: CASSQVPRGITDTQYF
d_call: TRBD1
j_call: TRBJ2-3
v_call: TRBV14

cdr3_aa: CASSRLAYNGELFF
d_call: TRBD2
j_call: TRBJ2-2
v_call: TRBV14

cdr3_aa: CASKRRGQSNEKLFF
d_call: TRBD1
j_call: TRBJ1-4
v_call: TRBV28

cdr3_aa: CASSLALRGLLENSYEQYF
d_call: NA
j_call: TRBJ2-7
v_call: TRBV7-9

cdr3_aa: CASRRLAGGGEQFF
d_call: TRBD2
j_call: TRBJ2-1
v_call: TRBV19

cdr3_aa: CASRPGLNSGANVLTF
d_call: NA
j_call: TRBJ2-6
v_call: TRBV19

cdr3_aa: CATSRTASTDTQYF
d_call: NA
j_call: TRBJ2-3
v_call: TRBV15

cdr3_aa: CASSDQNSYEQYF
d_call: NA
j_call: TRBJ2-7
v_call: TRBV2

cdr3_aa: CASSVVGASGNTIYF
d_call: NA
j_call: TRBJ1-3
v_call: TRBV9

cdr3_aa: CASSTRNEQFF
d_call: NA
j_call: TRBJ2-1
v_call: TRBV6-5

cdr3_aa: CASSMPDRGVQQYF
d_call: TRBD1
j_call: TRBJ2-7
v_call: TRBV19

cdr3_aa: CASSPLLDSSGINQLLYF
d_call: TRBD2
j_call: TRBJ2-5
v_call: TRBV4-3

cdr3_aa: CASSGVLTYEQYF
d_call: NA
j_call: TRBJ2-7
v_call: TRBV2

cdr3_aa: CASSIRGGAVSGELFF
d_call: TRBD2
j_call: TRBJ2-2
v_call: TRBV19

cdr3_aa: CASSVGAGVNEQFF
d_call: TRBD2
j_call: TRBJ2-1
v_call: TRBV2

cdr3_aa: CASIPGQGWGKLFF
d_call: TRBD1
j_call: TRBJ1-4
v_call: TRBV19

cdr3_aa: CATSRDSSNQPQHF
d_call: NA
j_call: TRBJ1-5
v_call: TRBV15

cdr3_aa: CASSLRRASGNTIYF
d_call: NA
j_call: TRBJ1-3
v_call: TRBV6-4

cdr3_aa: CASTLPTGTPEKLFF
d_call: NA
j_call: TRBJ1-4
v_call: TRBV6-6

cdr3_aa: CASSPRRGSNEQFF
d_call: NA
j_call: TRBJ2-1
v_call: TRBV19

cdr3_aa: CASSIHSGEGTDTQYF
d_call: NA
j_call: TRBJ2-3
v_call: TRBV19

cdr3_aa: CASSVGLAGNTGELFF
d_call: TRBD2
j_call: TRBJ2-2
v_call: TRBV9

cdr3_aa: CASGTDTGNTIYF
d_call: TRBD1
j_call: TRBJ1-3
v_call: TRBV2

cdr3_aa: CASQEVEQYF
d_call: NA
j_call: TRBJ2-7
v_call: TRBV7-8

cdr3_aa: CASSPGLEDGYEQYF
d_call: TRBD2
j_call: TRBJ2-7
v_call: TRBV28

cdr3_aa: CSVDPGRGTEQFF
d_call: NA
j_call: TRBJ2-1
v_call: TRBV29-1

cdr3_aa: CASSYPQGNTEAFF
d_call: NA
j_call: TRBJ1-1
v_call: TRBV7-9

cdr3_aa: CASSLDGREAFF
d_call: NA
j_call: TRBJ1-1
v_call: TRBV7-9

cdr3_aa: CAGGGLAGGGEQFF
d_call: TRBD2
j_call: TRBJ2-1
v_call: TRBV2

cdr3_aa: CASSQRGANEKLFF
d_call: NA
j_call: TRBJ1-4
v_call: TRBV4-3

cdr3_aa: CASSSDGGQGTDTQYF
d_call: TRBD1
j_call: TRBJ2-3
v_call: TRBV5-6

cdr3_aa: CASSRLGLAGVDTQYF
d_call: TRBD2
j_call: TRBJ2-3
v_call: TRBV7-2

cdr3_aa: CASRRSDRLNYGYTF
d_call: NA
j_call: TRBJ1-2
v_call: TRBV19

cdr3_aa: CASSVEGASNQPQHF
d_call: TRBD1
j_call: TRBJ1-5
v_call: TRBV9

cdr3_aa: CASRKVLTGGSYEQYF
d_call: TRBD1
j_call: TRBJ2-7
v_call: TRBV4-3

cdr3_aa: CASSADETRHEQYF
d_call: NA
j_call: TRBJ2-7
v_call: TRBV7-9

cdr3_aa: CSVVAQPMNTEAFF
d_call: NA
j_call: TRBJ1-1
v_call: TRBV29-1

cdr3_aa: CSVERDYGYTF
d_call: NA
j_call: TRBJ1-2
v_call: TRBV29-1

cdr3_aa: CASSDTGGLVTGELFF
d_call: TRBD1
j_call: TRBJ2-2
v_call: TRBV6-4

cdr3_aa: CASSTTGVGEQYF
d_call: NA
j_call: TRBJ2-7
v_call: TRBV19

cdr3_aa: CASSQVRANEQFF
d_call: NA
j_call: TRBJ2-1
v_call: TRBV4-2

cdr3_aa: CASSFAEAYEQYF
d_call: NA
j_call: TRBJ2-7
v_call: TRBV5-8

cdr3_aa: CASSATGINTEAFF
d_call: TRBD1
j_call: TRBJ1-1
v_call: TRBV19

cdr3_aa: CASSFMWVGDEQFF
d_call: NA
j_call: TRBJ2-1
v_call: TRBV11-3

cdr3_aa: CASNDREYEQYF
d_call: TRBD1
j_call: TRBJ2-7
v_call: TRBV6-6

cdr3_aa: CASSHRLRDEQYF
d_call: NA
j_call: TRBJ2-7
v_call: TRBV5-4